This T cell receptor beta chain was captured in a study of sequential checkpoint blockade in melanoma. Repertoires were generated with immunoSEQ multiplex PCR, while TCRdb's copy carries only in-frame clones and drops some. The table includes 15,000 to 20,000 clones, 55% to 70% detected once. The CDR3 contains 14 residues. Germline loops: CDR1 SGHRS, CDR2 YFSETQ. V was trimmed by 0 bases and J by 2 bases, leaving 9 bases between them. The treatment denotes: randomized to nivolumab then ipilimumab (arm A) or the reverse (arm B). The sample here was CD8+ T cells sorted from blood (inferred from file names), taken from a patient given nivolumab and ipilimumab in sequence. This receptor was identified in a human donor with melanoma. The chain carries TRBV5-1 and TRBJ2-7; TRBD1 might be the D (6 bases). In DNA form, the CDR3 reads TGCGCCAGCAGCTTGGGGGCAGGGGCCTACGAGCAGTACTTC. This translates into CASSLGAGAYEQYF.